Listed below are T cell receptor beta chains from one sample, sequenced in a study of response to subunit inactivated influenza vaccine. From the RT-PCR reads, TCRdb called clonotypes with MiXCR, one entry per CDR3 protein. Of approximately 730,000 distinct CDR3 sequences in the sample, roughly 13% were seen once. This material consisted of PBMCs from blood, taken approximately 15 days before vaccination. Every receptor here comes from a man aged 45-65 years who received an inactivated influenza vaccine. Both conserved end residues are part of each CDR3. The D gene is left open where the match is weak. Size is omitted from some rows. Given values are once, few, many or a class for expanded clones.

cdr3_aa,cdr3_nt,j_call,v_call,d_call,clone_size
CASSPRDPGELFF,TGTGCCAGCTCACCACGGGACCCCGGGGAGCTGTTTTTT,TRBJ2-2,TRBV18,-,-
CASSQDPVGGGEETQYF,TGCGCCAGCAGCCAAGATCCAGTGGGGGGGGGCGAAGAGACCCAGTACTTC,TRBJ2-5,TRBV4-1,-,many
CASSLLVSSGYEQYF,TGCGCCAGCAGCTTGTTGGTCTCCTCAGGCTACGAGCAGTACTTC,TRBJ2-7,TRBV5-1,-,few
CASSPTDTYEQYF,TGCGCCAGCAGCCCGACAGATACCTACGAGCAGTACTTC,TRBJ2-7,TRBV5-1,-,-
CASRGTTGVFQPQHF,TGTGCCAGCAGGGGAACTACGGGGGTTTTTCAGCCCCAGCATTTT,TRBJ1-5,TRBV28,-,few
CASSARNQPQHF,TGTGCCAGCAGTGCCCGAAATCAGCCCCAGCATTTT,TRBJ1-5,TRBV2,-,few
CASSLEGLANEQYF,TGTGCCAGCAGCTTAGAGGGACTAGCAAACGAGCAGTACTTC,TRBJ2-7,TRBV7-9,TRBD2,-
CASSLRAGTPEQFF,TGTGCCAGCAGCTTAAGGGCGGGTACGCCTGAGCAGTTCTTC,TRBJ2-1,TRBV7-9,-,-
CASGQGTEAFF,TGTGCCAGCGGACAGGGCACTGAAGCTTTCTTT,TRBJ1-1,TRBV6-5,TRBD1,few
CSARGQGGKNIQYF,TGCAGTGCCCGAGGACAGGGGGGGAAAAACATTCAGTACTTC,TRBJ2-4,TRBV20-1,TRBD1,few
CASSGGHDGSRDTQYF,TGCGCCAGCAGCGGGGGGCATGACGGGAGTAGAGATACGCAGTATTTT,TRBJ2-3,TRBV5-1,-,-
CASSQGVGPQETQYF,TGCGCCAGCAGCCAAGGGGTAGGACCCCAAGAGACCCAGTACTTC,TRBJ2-5,TRBV4-3,-,few
CASSPWGQGLGELFF,TGTGCCAGCAGCCCATGGGGTCAGGGACTAGGGGAGCTGTTTTTT,TRBJ2-2,TRBV7-2,TRBD2,-
CASSLRKLLGELFF,TGTGCCAGCAGCTTGCGGAAACTCTTAGGGGAGCTGTTTTTT,TRBJ2-2,TRBV5-6,-,many
CASSLAASRNEQFF,TGTGCCAGCAGCTTAGCGGCCTCAAGAAATGAGCAGTTCTTC,TRBJ2-1,TRBV7-2,-,-
CASSFGEGGEQYF,TGTGCCAGCAGCTTTGGGGAAGGAGGCGAGCAGTACTTC,TRBJ2-7,TRBV5-4,-,few
CATSDSAVIRSEQFF,TGTGCCACCAGTGATTCGGCAGTTATCCGCTCTGAGCAGTTCTTC,TRBJ2-1,TRBV24-1,-,many
CASSLAIPTQTQYF,TGTGCCAGCAGCTTAGCTATCCCAACTCAGACCCAGTACTTC,TRBJ2-5,TRBV7-2,-,-
CSASNYGDEQFF,TGCAGTGCTAGTAATTACGGGGATGAGCAGTTCTTC,TRBJ2-1,TRBV20-1,-,few
CASRRLAGATDTQYF,TGTGCCAGCAGGAGACTAGCGGGGGCGACAGATACGCAGTATTTT,TRBJ2-3,TRBV7-2,TRBD2,many